The entry that follows covers one T cell receptor (beta chain) sequence. Its antigen is as yet unknown. Method: immunoSEQ multiplex PCR; TCRdb's copy keeps in-frame clones and lacks some. The sample lists about 2 million clones, around 96% occurring once. These data originate in a study of shared clonotypes between healthy human individuals. Across the whole study: Three plates each covered CD4 naive and memory; CD8 naive two, CD8 memory one.

Study-wide findings and caveats: Sample collection involved blood only; tissue repertoires are likely different. Clonotype sharing across a handful of donors was observed for 4% to 6.5% of naive CD4 clonotypes. Estimated richness values were generally larger in naive subsets than in memory subsets.

Terminally differentiated effector memory CD45RA+ cells were excluded by CCR7 positive selection of CD45RO-negative cells. The germline gives CDR1 SGHVS, CDR2 FNYEAQ. The V gene end was trimmed by 1 base and the J gene end by 0 bases; junction bases not matched to a gene: 6. CDR3 length: 17 amino acids. The receptor was isolated from a young man in good health. This chain links TRBV7-6 with TRBJ1-1; 9 bases align to TRBD1. Sequenced sample: naive CD8+ T cells sorted from blood. The CDR3 sequence: CASSLVGTGSMNTEAFF. The CDR3 region has the DNA TGTGCCAGCAGCTTAGTAGGGACAGGGAGTATGAACACTGAAGCTTTCTTT. The entire variable domain, with the rest obtained from reference TRBV7-6 and TRBJ1-1, is as follows: GAGVSQSPRYKVTKRGQDVALRCDPISGHVSLYWYRQALGQGPEFLTYFNYEAQQDKSGLPNDRFSAERPEGSISTLTIQRTEQRDSAMYRCASSLVGTGSMNTEAFFGQGTRLTVV.